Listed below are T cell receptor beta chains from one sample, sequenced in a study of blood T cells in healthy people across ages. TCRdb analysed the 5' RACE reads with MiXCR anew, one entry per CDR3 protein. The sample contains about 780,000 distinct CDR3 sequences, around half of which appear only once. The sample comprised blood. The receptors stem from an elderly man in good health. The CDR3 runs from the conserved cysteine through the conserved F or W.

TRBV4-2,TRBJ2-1,CASSLGLATYSEQFF
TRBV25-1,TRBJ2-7,CTSSSGIGEQYF
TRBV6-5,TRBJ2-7,CASSSPRGTSGYEQYF
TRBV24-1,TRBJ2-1,CATSDFGLNNEQFF
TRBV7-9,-,CASSLDGRLRTQYF
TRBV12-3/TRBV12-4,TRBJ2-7,CASSFGAGPYEQYF
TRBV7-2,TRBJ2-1,CASSPTPFGGNEQFF
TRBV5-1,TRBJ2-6,CASRLGTYAGANVLTF
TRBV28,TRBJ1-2,CASSLPTGWNYGYTF
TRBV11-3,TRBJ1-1,CASSASPEDTEAFF
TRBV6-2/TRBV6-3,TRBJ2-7,CACRDLSYEQYF
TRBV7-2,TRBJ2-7,CASSNGPGLAGHEQYF
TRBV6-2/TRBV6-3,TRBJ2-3,CASSYSADSITSTDTQYF
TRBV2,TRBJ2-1,CASSPGTSRDEQFF
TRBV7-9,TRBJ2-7,CASSLAAVTGTLHEQYF
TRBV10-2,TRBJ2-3,CASSEQRSGQGEYF
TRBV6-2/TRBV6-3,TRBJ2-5,CASRKTSGRQETQYF
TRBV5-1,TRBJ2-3,CASSLGMAAGTDTQYF
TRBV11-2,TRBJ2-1,CASRLTTGGLNEQFF
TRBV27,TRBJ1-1,CASSFNRGTEAFF
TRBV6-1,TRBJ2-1,CASGDTGSGSRAYNEQFF
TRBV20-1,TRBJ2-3,CSARAGPGTSGSTDTQYF
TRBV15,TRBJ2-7,CATSSILSGGNYEQYF
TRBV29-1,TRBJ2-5,CSVGLAGGNEQYF
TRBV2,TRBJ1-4,CASRLFGQGNEKLFF
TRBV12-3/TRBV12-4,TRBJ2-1,CASSLGLAVYEQFF
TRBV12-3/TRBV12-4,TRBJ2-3,CASSLSGRDTQYF
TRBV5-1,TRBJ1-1,CASSTGVGRETEAFF
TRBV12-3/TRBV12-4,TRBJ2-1,CASSLGTTVYNEQFF
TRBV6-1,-,CASSEDPEGAYEQYF
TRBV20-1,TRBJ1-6,CSADGQATNSPPHF